Presented here are 26 T cell receptor beta chains from one specimen sequenced in a study of blood T cell repertoires in COVID-19. Profiled with immunoSEQ multiplex PCR; TCRdb holds only in-frame clones, not every one. The repertoire has fewer than 130,000 clones, roughly four fifths of them found once; the top ten carry around 20%. Sample: peripheral blood. The receptors were sampled from a man in his 70s with active or convalescent COVID-19.

The genes are TRBV6-5 and TRBJ1-1; the D is unclear. Germline V gene lookup returns CDR1 MNHEY and CDR2 SVGAGI. Trimming took off 0 bases at V and 5 bases at J, with 7 bases between the two ends. This CDR3 has 13 residues. CDR3 residues: CASSYSRRTEAFF. The DNA of the CDR3 is TGTGCCAGCAGTTACTCGAGAAGAACTGAAGCTTTCTTT.

Worth noting for this clone: At one end the junction does not follow the germline gene, possibly because of a read error. CDR3 sequence reads: CASSEPGLGRERLF. Written as DNA, the CDR3 is TGTGCCAGCAGTGAACCAGGCTTAGGGCGGGAGAGGCTCTTC. The gene calls are TRBV6-1 and TRBJ2-1; 7 nucleotides line up with TRBD2. Germline CDR1 MNHNS, CDR2 SASEGT. This CDR3 is 14 amino acids long.

In DNA, the CDR3 is TGTGCCAGCAGCGTACGGACAGATAAAGAGACCCAGTACTTC. Its translation is CASSVRTDKETQYF. The chain combines TRBV9 with TRBJ2-5; a weak D match, TRBD1 (6 bases). Between the trimmed V and J ends, which lost 1 base and 3 bases, there was a span of 10 bases. The CDR3 contains 14 residues. Per the germline V gene, CDR1 is SGDLS and CDR2 is YYNGEE.

The chain recombines TRBV19 with TRBJ1-5; the D is unclear. The CDR3 runs 14 residues. With 6 bases removed from V and 15 bases from J, the gap between germline ends came to 24 bases. The V gene's germline CDR1 is LNHDA and CDR2 SQIVND (reference sequence). CDR3 sequence (DNA): TGTGCCAGTAGCCCTTTGAGCCGGGCCCCGGGAAGGCATTTT. As protein: CASSPLSRAPGRHF.

The chain has TRBV5-1 and TRBJ2-1, with 12 bases aligning to TRBD2. Per germline, CDR1 SGHRS and CDR2 YFSETQ. J was trimmed by 9 bases and V by 3 bases; bases with no gene match: 7. CDR3 length equals 15 residues. The CDR3 coding sequence is TGCGCCAGCAGCTCGTCACTAGCGGGGGGTGGTGAGCAGTTCTTC. It translates to CASSSSLAGGGEQFF. Complete variable domain (other parts from reference TRBV5-1 and TRBJ2-1): KAGVTQTPRYLIKTRGQQVTLSCSPISGHRSVSWYQQTPGQGLQFLFEYFSETQRNKGNFPGRFSGRQFSNSRSEMNVSTLELGDSALYLCASSSSLAGGGEQFFGPGTRLTVL.

This clone was detected once. The same CDR3 can be traced to other DNA sequences in this sample. The chain recombines TRBV7-3 with TRBJ2-2, with D maybe TRBD2 (6 bases). Germline CDR1 is SGHTA and CDR2 is FQGTGA. V gave up 5 bases and J gave up 5 bases, with 12 bases separating them. This CDR3 spans 14 amino acids. The CDR3 here is CASSPPGVTGELFF. In DNA form, the CDR3 reads TGTGCCAGCAGCCCCCCGGGGGTTACCGGGGAGCTGTTTTTT.

The V and J genes are TRBV5-8 and TRBJ1-2, with D perhaps TRBD1 (5 bases). Looked up from germline, CDR1 is SGHTS and CDR2 is YDEGEE. Trimming stripped 0 bases from V and 6 bases from J, with 9 bases between. There are 13 residues in the CDR3. CDR3 loop: CASSLGRGDGYTF. CDR3 coding DNA: TGTGCCAGCAGCTTGGGGCGGGGGGATGGCTACACCTTC.

As regards this clone: In the same sample, other DNA sequences code for this CDR3. The V call is TRBV10-3, the J call TRBJ2-3, with TRBD2 matching 13 bases. The CDR3 sequence is 15 residues long. V shed 8 bases and J 3 bases; nucleotides not matched to a gene: 5. Germline lookup yields CDR1 ENHRY and CDR2 SYGVKD. The DNA for the CDR3 is TGTGCCATCCGGACTAGCGGGAGTGATACAGATACGCAGTATTTT. It codes for CAIRTSGSDTDTQYF.

This clone was observed a single time. J is TRBJ1-5 and V is TRBV6-5, with 7 nucleotides matching TRBD1. CDR1 is MNHEY and CDR2 is SVGAGI in the germline V gene. V trimming: 5 bases; J trimming: 4 bases; junction bases outside the gene matches: 8. This CDR3 is built from 15 residues. The CDR3 sequence is CASSTRQGQNQPQHF. The CDR3 region has the DNA TGTGCCAGCAGTACAAGACAGGGTCAGAATCAGCCCCAGCATTTT.

The gene calls are TRBV7-6 and TRBJ2-7, with TRBD2 matching 9 bases. The CDR3 is 15 amino acids. In germline, CDR1 is SGHVS, CDR2 FNYEAQ. Losses at the gene ends were 5 bases for V and 2 bases for J; bases not matched to a gene: 7. CDR3 coding DNA: TGTGCCAGCAGCCTTAGCGGGAGCCTACCCTACGAGCAGTACTTC. It codes for CASSLSGSLPYEQYF.

The chain carries TRBV24-1 and TRBJ1-3, with TRBD1 matching over 7 bases. Germline CDR1 and CDR2: KGHDR and SFDVKD. CDR3 length: 15 amino acids. V lost 5 bases and J lost 7; bases outside the gene matches: 10. The CDR3: CATSGPARGRNTIYF. The CDR3 DNA reads as TGTGCCACCAGTGGCCCCGCAAGGGGGCGGAACACCATATATTTT.

The CDR3 region is CASTESGQGAGIETQYF. In DNA form, the CDR3 reads TGCGCCAGCACCGAATCGGGACAGGGGGCCGGGATTGAGACCCAGTACTTC. The chain carries TRBV5-1 and TRBJ2-5; 12 bases are shared with TRBD1. The CDR3 length is 17 residues. Germline V lookup: CDR1 SGHRS, CDR2 YFSETQ. V gave up 6 bases and J gave up 5 bases; unmatched junction bases: 14.

V and J are TRBV12-3 or TRBV12-4 and TRBJ1-4, with 7 bases matching TRBD1. This CDR3 is built from 13 residues. J gave up 3 bases and V 9 bases, and 4 bases lay outside the gene matches. DNA for the CDR3: TGTGCCAGTACAGGGGCCTCTAATGAAAAACTGTTTTTT. It specifies CASTGASNEKLFF.

V gene TRBV3-1 (or the pseudogene TRBV3-2) combines with J gene TRBJ1-1, with 7 bases matching TRBD1. V shed 4 bases and J 7 bases; nucleotides not matched to a gene: 6. This CDR3 is 13 amino acids long. CDR1 is LGHDT, CDR2 YNNKEL, per germline (reference sequence). The CDR3: CASSPPGQSEAFF. CDR3 DNA sequence: TGTGCCAGCAGCCCCCCGGGACAGAGTGAAGCTTTCTTT.

This chain connects TRBV21-1 to TRBJ2-3; the table gives TRBD2 as D, unverified against the DNA. TRBV21-1 is a pseudogene locus. The CDR3 sequence is 13 residues long. The CDR3 here is CASPSGITDTQYF. In DNA, the CDR3 is TGTGCCAGCCCTAGCGGGATTACAGATACGCAGTATTTT.

This clone showed up just a few times. V and J are TRBV5-1 and TRBJ2-7; TRBD2 matches at 7 bases. V shed 5 bases, J shed 2 bases, and the junction held 10 bases outside the gene matches. The CDR3 runs 15 residues. Germline CDR1 is SGHRS and CDR2 is YFSETQ. The CDR3 spells CASRPIGRVTYEQYF. The CDR3 DNA reads TGCGCCAGCAGGCCGATTGGGAGGGTGACCTACGAGCAGTACTTC. The full variable domain, with the rest looked up from reference TRBV5-1 and TRBJ2-7, is KAGVTQTPRYLIKTRGQQVTLSCSPISGHRSVSWYQQTPGQGLQFLFEYFSETQRNKGNFPGRFSGRQFSNSRSEMNVSTLELGDSALYLCASRPIGRVTYEQYFGPGTRLTVT.

This chain connects TRBV7-9 to TRBJ2-1; a possible D gene is TRBD1 (5 bases). V lost 1 base and J lost 7, with 20 bases in between. The germline V gene has CDR1 SEHNR and CDR2 FQNEAQ (reference sequence). The CDR3 runs to 17 residues. Written as DNA, the CDR3 is TGTGCCAGCAGCTTAGTGGGCCGGCAGGGATACCGAAATGAGCAGTTCTTC. Translated: CASSLVGRQGYRNEQFF.

This CDR3 reads CASSKTGEGYTF. The CDR3 DNA reads as TGTGCCAGCAGCAAAACAGGGGAGGGCTACACCTTC. V is TRBV7-9 and J is TRBJ1-2, with TRBD1 identical over 7 bases. Germline CDR1 reads SEHNR; CDR2 reads FQNEAQ (reference sequence). V shed 5 bases and J 8 bases; nucleotides not matched to a gene: 5. This CDR3 has 12 residues. Combining the CDR3 with reference TRBV7-9 and TRBJ1-2 gives the whole variable domain DTGVSQNPRHKITKRGQNVTFRCDPISEHNRLYWYRQTLGQGPEFLTYFQNEAQLEKSRLLSDRFSAERPKGSFSTLEIQRTEQGDSAMYLCASSKTGEGYTFGSGTRLTVV.

This chain links TRBV5-1 with TRBJ2-3, with D perhaps TRBD2 (6 bases). This CDR3 region has 16 residues. Germline CDR1 SGHRS, CDR2 YFSETQ. Trimming took off 4 bases at V and 0 bases at J, with 15 bases between the two ends. DNA for the CDR3: TGCGCCAGCAGCCAGGTTGGAGGGGCCAGCACAGATACGCAGTATTTT. The encoded protein is CASSQVGGASTDTQYF.

The genes are TRBV18 and TRBJ2-7; D is unresolved. The CDR3 length is 14 residues. Germline CDR1 and CDR2: KGHSH and LQKENI. Between the trimmed V and J ends, which lost 6 bases and 1 base, there was a span of 13 bases. In DNA, the CDR3 is TGTGCCAGCTCTACACTAAGCTCTTCCTACGAGCAGTACTTC. Its translation is CASSTLSSSYEQYF.

This chain uses TRBV7-9 with TRBJ2-7; possibly TRBD1 for D (6 bases). Per germline, CDR1 SEHNR and CDR2 FQNEAQ (reference sequence). The CDR3 consists of 15 residues. The V gene lost 2 bases and the J gene lost 3 bases, with 14 bases spanning the gap. CDR3 sequence reads: CASSLIGDTSYEQYF. The CDR3, as DNA: TGTGCCAGCAGCTTAATCGGGGACACAAGCTACGAGCAGTACTTC.

The V call is TRBV5-1, the J call TRBJ1-2; D is uncertain. In germline, CDR1 is SGHRS, CDR2 YFSETQ. This CDR3 is 14 amino acids long. Trimming left V 2 bases short and J 0 bases short, with 8 bases between. The CDR3 DNA reads as TGCGCCAGCAGCTTAAAGGAGTCTAACTATGGCTACACCTTC. The encoded protein is CASSLKESNYGYTF.

V and J are TRBV30 and TRBJ2-4; TRBD1 is a possible D gene (6 bases). V was clipped by 2 bases and J by 2 bases, with 13 bases between them. The CDR3 sequence is 15 residues long. Germline values: CDR1 GTSNPN, CDR2 SVGIG (reference sequence). The CDR3 loop reads CAWSPPTGTKNIQYF. The CDR3 DNA reads TGTGCCTGGAGTCCCCCGACAGGCACCAAAAACATTCAGTACTTC.

This chain links TRBV15 with TRBJ2-7, with D hard to call. Germline-derived CDR1 and CDR2 are LNHNV and YYDKDF (reference sequence). V lost 0 bases and J 5 bases, leaving 8 bases between the germline ends. This CDR3 spans 13 amino acids. CDR3 coding DNA: TGTGCCACCAGCAGAGATCCCCTAAACGAGCAGTACTTC. Amino acids: CATSRDPLNEQYF.

This clone came up once. The rearrangement uses TRBV19 and TRBJ2-1; D gene ambiguous. Germline V gene data show CDR1 as LNHDA and CDR2 as SQIVND (reference sequence). V gave up 0 bases and J gave up 7 bases, with 16 bases separating them. There are 16 residues in the CDR3. CDR3: CASSIDSLGSQNEQFF. The CDR3 DNA is TGTGCCAGTAGTATAGATAGCCTTGGCTCGCAGAATGAGCAGTTCTTC. Together with reference TRBV19 and TRBJ2-1, the CDR3 gives the full variable domain: DGGITQSPKYLFRKEGQNVTLSCEQNLNHDAMYWYRQDPGQGLRLIYYSQIVNDFQKGDIAEGYSVSREKKESFPLTVTSAQKNPTAFYLCASSIDSLGSQNEQFFGPGTRLTVL.

This chain joins TRBV5-5 and TRBJ2-7; 8 bases agree with TRBD1. Unmatched junction bases numbered 1, after V lost 2 bases and J lost 3 bases. The germline CDR1 and CDR2 sequences are SGHKS and YYEKEE (reference sequence). This CDR3 spans 13 amino acids. This chain's CDR3 is CASSLDRGYEQYF. In nucleotides, the CDR3 is TGTGCCAGCAGCTTAGACAGGGGCTACGAGCAGTACTTC.